This paragraph covers one T cell receptor beta chain sequence. The junction does not match germline at one end; this may be a read error. Naivety among CD8 cells was defined by CD45RO negativity and positive CCR7 selection, thereby excluding terminally differentiated effector memory CD45RA+ cells. This was a deep-level run. Libraries were prepared by immunoSEQ multiplex PCR; TCRdb keeps only in-frame clonotypes and omits some of them. The sample shows around 2,000,000 clones, 85% to 95% of them seen only once. This entry comes from a study of shared clonotypes between healthy human individuals. The CDR3 runs to 14 residues. Germline V lookup: CDR1 SGHNT, CDR2 YYREEE (reference sequence).

The clonotype comes from a man aged 18 to 29 in good health. Some clones in this sample may be carry-over from other donors' samples. The sample consisted of naive CD8+ T cells from PBMCs. The chain is built from TRBV5-4 and TRBJ2-7; TRBD1 matches 8 bases. DNA for the CDR3: TGTGCCAGCAGGCCCGGACAGGGCTCCTACAAGCAGTACTTC. Translated, it gives CASRPGQGSYKQYF. The full variable domain, its missing parts supplied by reference TRBV5-4 and TRBJ2-7, is ETGVTQSPTHLIKTRGQQVTLRCSSQSGHNTVSWYQQALGQGPQFIFQYYREEENGRGNFPPRFSGLQFPNYSSELNVNALELDDSALYLCASRPGQGSYKQYFGPGTRLTVT.